Following are 29 T cell receptor beta chains from one sample sequenced in a study of a mutant IDH1 vaccine in newly diagnosed glioma. Noted time point: baseline, week 1 (first vaccination visit). Treatment: pre-vaccination baseline after standard-of-care therapy. Measured with immunoSEQ multiplex PCR; TCRdb has only the in-frame clones, and not every one. The sample carries roughly 41,000 clones, just under 95% recorded once. The source was PBMCs, collected from a glioma patient treated with radiotherapy, temozolomide or both. The receptors were gathered from a man aged 18 to 30 with glioma.

This rearrangement joins TRBV29-1 to TRBJ2-4; a possible D gene is TRBD2 (7 bases). The CDR3 totals 15 residues. CDR1 is SQVTM, CDR2 ANQGSEA, per germline. V gave up 0 bases and J gave up 1 base, with 10 bases separating them. Written as DNA, the CDR3 is TGCAGCGTTGAAGATGGGGGGGCGGCCAAAAACATTCAGTACTTC. Residues: CSVEDGGAAKNIQYF.

This clone was picked up one time. The chain employs TRBV9 and TRBJ1-1; the D gene is possibly TRBD1 (5 bases). This CDR3 has 15 amino acids. CDR1 is SGDLS, CDR2 YYNGEE, per germline. V lost 3 bases and J lost 1, with 13 bases in between. Here the CDR3 DNA reads TGTGCCAGCAGCGAGTACGGGACGGCGAACACTGAAGCTTTCTTT. It codes for CASSEYGTANTEAFF.

The V call is TRBV19, the J call TRBJ1-5; no reliable D call. V gave up 5 bases and J gave up 0 bases, with 11 bases separating them. This CDR3 spans 15 amino acids. Germline V gene sequence: CDR1 LNHDA, CDR2 SQIVND (reference sequence). CDR3 loop: CASSVYSYSNQPQHF. For the CDR3, the DNA is TGTGCCAGTAGTGTTTACAGCTATAGCAATCAGCCCCAGCATTTT.

This rearrangement joins TRBV18 to TRBJ1-4; D is possibly TRBD1 (5 bases). The CDR3 spans 15 residues. CDR1 is KGHSH and CDR2 is LQKENI in the germline V gene. Trimming removed 3 bases at V and 8 bases at J, with 16 bases between. The CDR3 DNA reads as TGTGCCAGCTCACCCCAGGGACCGGGTGGGGAAAAACTGTTTTTT. Translation gives CASSPQGPGGEKLFF.

The J gene is TRBJ2-3, the V gene TRBV5-5; D is perhaps TRBD2 (6 bases). Germline V gene sequence: CDR1 SGHKS, CDR2 YYEKEE (reference sequence). CDR3 length: 16 amino acids. The V gene lost 2 bases and the J gene lost 4 bases, with 17 bases spanning the gap. The CDR3 loop is CASSFYQVSGADTQYF. For the CDR3, the DNA is TGTGCCAGCAGCTTTTACCAGGTCTCGGGGGCAGATACGCAGTATTTT. The variable domain in full, with the rest retrieved from reference TRBV5-5 and TRBJ2-3, is DAGVTQSPTHLIKTRGQQVTLRCSPISGHKSVSWYQQVLGQGPQFIFQYYEKEERGRGNFPDRFSARQFPNYSSELNVNALLLGDSALYLCASSFYQVSGADTQYFGPGTRLTVL.

The gene calls are TRBV7-9 and TRBJ2-1; TRBD2 matches 7 bases. CDR3 length: 15 amino acids. Germline-derived CDR1 and CDR2 are SEHNR and FQNEAQ (reference sequence). V shed 6 bases and J 0 bases; nucleotides not matched to a gene: 5. CDR3 protein: CASRPSGVSYNEQFF. Here the CDR3 DNA reads TGTGCCAGCAGACCAAGCGGGGTCTCCTACAATGAGCAGTTCTTC.

The rearrangement uses TRBV7-2 and TRBJ2-3; the D is unclear. Germline V gene sequence: CDR1 SGHTA, CDR2 FQGNSA. Trimming removed 1 base at V and 1 base at J, with 9 bases between. The CDR3 loop spans 15 amino acids. CDR3 coding DNA: TGTGCCAGCAGCTTAGAGGGAAAGGGCACAGATACGCAGTATTTT. It yields the protein CASSLEGKGTDTQYF. Combining the CDR3 with reference TRBV7-2 and TRBJ2-3 gives the whole variable domain GAGVSQSPSNKVTEKGKDVELRCDPISGHTALYWYRQSLGQGLEFLIYFQGNSAPDKSGLPSDRFSAERTGGSVSTLTIQRTQQEDSAVYLCASSLEGKGTDTQYFGPGTRLTVL.

This clone was counted only a few times. The chain's CDR3 is CASSPGQTNSPLHF. CDR3 sequence (DNA): TGCGCCAGCAGCCCGGGACAGACTAATTCACCCCTCCACTTT. The V call is TRBV4-3, the J call TRBJ1-6; 7 bases match TRBD1. Per the germline V gene, CDR1 is LGHNA and CDR2 is YSLEER. The CDR3 runs to 14 residues. Trimming at V came to 4 bases and at J to 6 bases, leaving 3 bases not matched to a gene.

The chain has TRBV7-8 and TRBJ2-7, with a tentative D call TRBD1 (6 bases). The CDR3 sequence is 15 residues long. Germline loops: CDR1 SGHVS, CDR2 FQNEAQ. Trimming shortened V by 3 bases and J by 2 bases, and 14 bases separated the two germline ends. The CDR3 sequence is CASSFPMWTAYEQYF. The DNA of the CDR3 is TGTGCCAGCAGCTTCCCGATGTGGACAGCCTACGAGCAGTACTTC.

This clone has only one observation. The gene calls are TRBV30 and TRBJ2-1, with 9 bases identical to TRBD2. The trim removed 2 bases at V and 0 bases at J, leaving 5 bases unmatched. This CDR3 comprises 16 residues. Germline V CDR1 and CDR2: GTSNPN, SVGIG (reference sequence). CDR3 protein: CAWSPTSGSSYNEQFF. The CDR3 DNA is TGTGCCTGGAGTCCGACTAGCGGAAGCTCCTACAATGAGCAGTTCTTC.

This chain joins TRBV30 and TRBJ1-2; no definite D call. The CDR3 loop spans 11 amino acids. The V gene lost 5 bases and the J gene lost 2 bases, with 6 bases spanning the gap. CDR1 and CDR2 (germline): GTSNPN, SVGIG (reference sequence). CDR3 sequence reads: CAWGRNYGYTF. CDR3 coding DNA: TGTGCCTGGGGACGGAACTATGGCTACACCTTC.

This clone was counted a single time. The rearrangement joins TRBV4-3 to TRBJ1-6, with D tentatively TRBD1 (5 bases). Per germline, CDR1 LGHNA and CDR2 YSLEER. The V end lost 1 base, the J end lost 0 bases, and 16 bases lay between the germline ends. This CDR3 comprises 19 residues. CDR3 nucleotides: TGCGCCAGCAGCCAAGCGGCCCTGACAGCGAGCTCCTATAATTCACCCCTCCACTTT. Encoded protein: CASSQAALTASSYNSPLHF.

The J gene is TRBJ1-1, the V gene TRBV30; maybe TRBD1 (6 bases). Germline CDR1 is GTSNPN and CDR2 is SVGIG (reference sequence). CDR3 length equals 13 residues. With 5 bases removed from V and 6 bases from J, the gap between germline ends came to 16 bases. For the CDR3, the DNA is TGTGCCTGGCAGGGACAATACATCGCTGAAGCTTTCTTT. It translates to CAWQGQYIAEAFF. The whole variable domain, filled in from reference TRBV30 and TRBJ1-1, reads SQTIHQWPATLVQPVGSPLSLECTVEGTSNPNLYWYRQAAGRGLQLLFYSVGIGQISSEVPQNLSASRPQDRQFILSSKKLLLSDSGFYLCAWQGQYIAEAFFGQGTRLTVV.

The CDR3 sequence is CASSTGTGNYNEQFF. In nucleotides, the CDR3 is TGTGCCAGTAGTACCGGGACGGGCAACTACAATGAGCAGTTCTTC. The rearrangement uses TRBV19 and TRBJ2-1, with D possibly called TRBD1 or TRBD2 (5 bases each). The ends were cut back, 4 bases at V and 3 bases at J, with 13 bases in the middle. This CDR3 has 15 amino acids. From germline, CDR1 is LNHDA and CDR2 SQIVND (reference sequence).

V and J are TRBV6-1 and TRBJ2-6; D unclear. V lost 2 bases and J 1 base, leaving 3 bases between the germline ends. Germline CDR1 and CDR2: MNHNS and SASEGT. This CDR3 has 14 amino acids. This chain's CDR3 is CASSERSGANVLTF. In DNA, the CDR3 is TGTGCCAGCAGTGAAAGGTCTGGGGCCAACGTCCTGACTTTC.

The genes are TRBV19 and TRBJ1-2; possibly TRBD1 for D (5 bases). V was clipped by 6 bases and J by 2 bases, with 10 bases between them. The CDR3 has 13 residues. CDR1 and CDR2 (germline): LNHDA, SQIVND (reference sequence). In DNA form, the CDR3 reads TGTGCCAGTAGGGAGGGACTCAACTATGGCTACACCTTC. It encodes CASREGLNYGYTF.

The V gene is TRBV30, the J gene TRBJ1-1; D may be TRBD1 (5 bases). The CDR3 contains 15 residues. The V and J ends lost 0 bases and 1 base respectively, with 12 bases between them. Germline CDR1 and CDR2: GTSNPN and SVGIG (reference sequence). This CDR3 is CAWSVPGTENTEAFF. As DNA, the CDR3 is TGTGCCTGGAGTGTCCCCGGGACCGAGAACACTGAAGCTTTCTTT.

CDR3 residues: CASSYSGQGHTEAFF. The CDR3 DNA reads TGTGCCAGCAGTTACTCGGGACAGGGCCACACTGAAGCTTTCTTT. The V call is TRBV6-5, the J call TRBJ1-1, with TRBD1 matching over 9 bases. This CDR3 has 15 amino acids. Per germline, CDR1 MNHEY and CDR2 SVGAGI. Trimming at V came to 0 bases and at J to 3 bases, leaving 2 bases not matched to a gene.

This clone appeared a single time. V gene TRBV5-1 combines with J gene TRBJ2-3; perhaps TRBD1 as D (5 bases). Germline CDR1 is SGHRS and CDR2 is YFSETQ. The CDR3 covers 15 residues. The V end was cut by 2 bases, the J end by 1 base, with 11 bases between. CDR3 protein: CASSLAGIGTDTQYF. CDR3 nucleotide sequence: TGCGCCAGCAGCTTAGCAGGGATTGGCACAGATACGCAGTATTTT.

J is TRBJ2-2 and V is TRBV4-2; 7 bases are a match to TRBD2. With V trimmed by 0 bases and J by 6 bases, 10 bases remained unmatched. Per germline, CDR1 LGHNA and CDR2 YNFKEQ. CDR3 length: 17 residues. The DNA of the CDR3 is TGTGCCAGCAGCCAAGATACTCCCGCTAGCGGCGCCGGGGAGCTGTTTTTT. It is translated as CASSQDTPASGAGELFF.

The rearrangement uses TRBV15 and TRBJ1-1; D might be TRBD1 (6 bases). The germline V gene has CDR1 LNHNV and CDR2 YYDKDF (reference sequence). Trimming pared 0 bases from V and 1 base from J, leaving 18 bases between. The CDR3 length is 18 residues. The CDR3 DNA follows: TGTGCCACCAGCAGAGATAGAATCCAAGGGGGAGGGAACACTGAAGCTTTCTTT. Translation gives CATSRDRIQGGGNTEAFF.

This clone was counted once. V and J are TRBV7-2 and TRBJ1-2; D unclear. The CDR3 is 16 amino acids. Germline V gene sequence: CDR1 SGHTA, CDR2 FQGNSA. The V end was cut by 5 bases, the J end by 1 base, with 17 bases between. CDR3: CASSPSNTRRNYGYTF. CDR3 coding DNA: TGTGCCAGCAGCCCATCGAATACACGGCGTAACTATGGCTACACCTTC.

This chain joins TRBV6-6 and TRBJ2-1, with D possibly matching TRBD1 (6 bases). This CDR3 comprises 15 residues. V was clipped by 6 bases and J by 2 bases, with 14 bases between them. The germline CDR1 and CDR2 sequences are MNHNY and SVGAGI (reference sequence). CDR3 sequence: CASSLVQGTYNEQFF. Here the CDR3 DNA reads TGTGCCAGCAGCCTGGTACAGGGCACCTACAATGAGCAGTTCTTC.

CDR3 nucleotides: TGTGCCAGCAGCCCCGGGACTAGCGGGAGTTACGAGCAGTACTTC. Translating it yields CASSPGTSGSYEQYF. The chain employs TRBV6-5 and TRBJ2-7; 14 positions agree with TRBD2. Losses at the gene ends were 6 bases for V and 4 bases for J; bases not matched to a gene: 5. CDR1 is MNHEY, CDR2 SVGAGI, per germline. The CDR3 has 15 residues.

The chain links TRBV19 to TRBJ1-5; D unresolved. The germline V and J ends were trimmed by 3 bases and 2 bases, with 8 bases remaining between them. CDR3 length: 14 residues. Germline V CDR1 and CDR2: LNHDA, SQIVND (reference sequence). The CDR3 region has the DNA TGTGCCAGTAGTATCCGGGCCGGCAATCAGCCCCAGCATTTT. It translates to CASSIRAGNQPQHF.

V is TRBV9 and J is TRBJ2-2; maybe TRBD1 (5 bases). Per germline, CDR1 SGDLS and CDR2 YYNGEE. The CDR3 totals 16 residues. Trimming shortened V by 0 bases and J by 1 base, and 10 bases separated the two germline ends. CDR3 nucleotide sequence: TGTGCCAGCAGCGTAGCGATGGGGCAGAACACCGGGGAGCTGTTTTTT. Protein: CASSVAMGQNTGELFF.

V and J are TRBV30 and TRBJ1-3; TRBD1 agrees at 7 bases. V was clipped by 0 bases and J by 0 bases; unmatched bases: 5. Germline lookup yields CDR1 GTSNPN and CDR2 SVGIG (reference sequence). This CDR3 has 16 amino acids. The CDR3 DNA reads TGTGCCTGGAGTGTCAAGACAGGGTCCTCTGGAAACACCATATATTTT. Translation gives CAWSVKTGSSGNTIYF.

The chain combines TRBV10-3 with TRBJ1-2; D is uncertain. V dropped 0 bases and J dropped 2 bases, with 10 bases sitting between them. The CDR3 totals 15 residues. Per the germline V gene, CDR1 is ENHRY and CDR2 is SYGVKD. The CDR3 DNA reads TGTGCCATCAGTGAGTCGGAGGGATACAACTATGGCTACACCTTC. This encodes CAISESEGYNYGYTF.

The chain carries TRBV7-8 and TRBJ2-3; 12 nucleotides line up with TRBD2. CDR1 and CDR2 from the germline V gene are SGHVS and FQNEAQ. Trimming removed 5 bases from V and 1 base from J; junction bases left unmatched: 7. The CDR3 runs to 17 residues. DNA for the CDR3: TGTGCCAGCAGCCCGCGGACTAGCGGGATGGGCACAGATACGCAGTATTTT. Protein product: CASSPRTSGMGTDTQYF.